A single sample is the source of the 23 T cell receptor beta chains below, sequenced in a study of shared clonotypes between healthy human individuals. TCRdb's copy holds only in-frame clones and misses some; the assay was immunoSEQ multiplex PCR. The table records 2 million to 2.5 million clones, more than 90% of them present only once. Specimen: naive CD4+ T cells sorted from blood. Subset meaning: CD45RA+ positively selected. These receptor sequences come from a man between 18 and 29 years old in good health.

The CDR3 DNA is TGCGCCAGCAGCGCGACTCAGGGGAGTAGGAACACTGAAGCTTTCTTT. The encoded protein is CASSATQGSRNTEAFF. This rearrangement joins TRBV5-1 to TRBJ1-1, with D perhaps TRBD1 (6 bases). CDR1 SGHRS and CDR2 YFSETQ come from the germline V gene. Trimming removed 4 bases from V and 1 base from J, with 17 bases in between. This CDR3 has 16 amino acids.

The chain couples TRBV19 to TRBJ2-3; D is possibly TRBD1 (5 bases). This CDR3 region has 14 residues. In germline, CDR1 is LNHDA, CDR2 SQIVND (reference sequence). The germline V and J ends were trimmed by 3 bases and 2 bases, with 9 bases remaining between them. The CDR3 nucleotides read TGTGCCAGTAGTATCTTTGGGGCCACAGATACGCAGTATTTT. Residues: CASSIFGATDTQYF.

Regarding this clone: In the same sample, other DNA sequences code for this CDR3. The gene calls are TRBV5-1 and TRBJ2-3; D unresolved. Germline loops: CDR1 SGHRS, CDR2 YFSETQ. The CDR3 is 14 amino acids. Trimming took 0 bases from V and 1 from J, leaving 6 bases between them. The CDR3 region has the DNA TGCGCCAGCAGCTTGGGGGATCGCACAGATACGCAGTATTTT. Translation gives CASSLGDRTDTQYF.

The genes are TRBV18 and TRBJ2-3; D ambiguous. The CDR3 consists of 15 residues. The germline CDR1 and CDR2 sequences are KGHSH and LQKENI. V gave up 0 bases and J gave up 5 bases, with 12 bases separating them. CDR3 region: CASSPPNGEGDTQYF. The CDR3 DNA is TGTGCCAGCTCACCACCGAATGGAGAAGGAGATACGCAGTATTTT.

The CDR3 DNA sequence: TGCGCCAGCAGCTTTGGGCAACCGGGTGAAAAACTGTTTTTT. The encoded protein is CASSFGQPGEKLFF. The gene calls are TRBV5-1 and TRBJ1-4; D not resolved. CDR1 SGHRS and CDR2 YFSETQ come from the germline V gene. The CDR3 is made up of 14 amino acids. The V and J ends lost 2 bases and 7 bases respectively, with 12 bases between them.

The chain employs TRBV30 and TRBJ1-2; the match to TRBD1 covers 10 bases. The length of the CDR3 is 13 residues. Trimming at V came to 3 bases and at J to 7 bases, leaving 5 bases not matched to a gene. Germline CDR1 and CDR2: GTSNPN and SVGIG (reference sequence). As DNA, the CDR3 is TGTGCCTGGAGGACAGGGGGCTTGTCTGGCTACACCTTC. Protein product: CAWRTGGLSGYTF. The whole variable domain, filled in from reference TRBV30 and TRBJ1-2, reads SQTIHQWPATLVQPVGSPLSLECTVEGTSNPNLYWYRQAAGRGLQLLFYSVGIGQISSEVPQNLSASRPQDRQFILSSKKLLLSDSGFYLCAWRTGGLSGYTFGSGTRLTVV.

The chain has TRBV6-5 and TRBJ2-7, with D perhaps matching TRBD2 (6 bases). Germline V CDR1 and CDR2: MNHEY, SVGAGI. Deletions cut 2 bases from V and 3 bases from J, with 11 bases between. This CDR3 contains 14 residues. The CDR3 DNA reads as TGTGCCAGCAGTTACGGGAGGTCTGTCTACGAGCAGTACTTC. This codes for CASSYGRSVYEQYF.

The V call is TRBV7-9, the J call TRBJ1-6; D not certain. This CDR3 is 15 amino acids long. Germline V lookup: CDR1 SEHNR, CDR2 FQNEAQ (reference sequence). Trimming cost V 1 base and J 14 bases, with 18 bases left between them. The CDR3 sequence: CASSLDQSGSTTLHF. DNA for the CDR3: TGTGCCAGCAGCTTAGACCAATCCGGGAGCACCACCCTCCACTTT.

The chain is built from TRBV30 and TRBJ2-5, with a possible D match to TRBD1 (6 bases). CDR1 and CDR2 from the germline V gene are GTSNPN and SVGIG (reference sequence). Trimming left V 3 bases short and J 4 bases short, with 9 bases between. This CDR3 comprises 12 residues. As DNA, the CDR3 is TGTGCCTGGAGGTTCAGGGGAGAGACCCAGTACTTC. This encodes CAWRFRGETQYF.

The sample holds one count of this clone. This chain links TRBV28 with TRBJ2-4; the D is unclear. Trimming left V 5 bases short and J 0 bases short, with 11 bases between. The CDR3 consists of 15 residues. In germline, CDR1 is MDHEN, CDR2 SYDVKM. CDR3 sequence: CASSLLNLAKNIQYF. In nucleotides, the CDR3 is TGTGCCAGCAGTCTCCTGAACCTAGCCAAAAACATTCAGTACTTC.

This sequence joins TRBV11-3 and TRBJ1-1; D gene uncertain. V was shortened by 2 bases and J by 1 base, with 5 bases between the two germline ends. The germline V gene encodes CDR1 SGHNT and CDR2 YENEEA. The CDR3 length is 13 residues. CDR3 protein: CASSLLQNTEAFF. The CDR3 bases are TGTGCCAGCAGCTTACTACAGAACACTGAAGCTTTCTTT.

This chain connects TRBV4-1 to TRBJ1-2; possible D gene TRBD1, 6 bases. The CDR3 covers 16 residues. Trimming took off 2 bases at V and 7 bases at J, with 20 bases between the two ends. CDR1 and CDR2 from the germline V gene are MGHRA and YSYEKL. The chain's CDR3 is CASSQTGKERWSGYTF. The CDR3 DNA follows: TGCGCCAGCAGCCAAACAGGGAAAGAACGGTGGAGTGGCTACACCTTC.

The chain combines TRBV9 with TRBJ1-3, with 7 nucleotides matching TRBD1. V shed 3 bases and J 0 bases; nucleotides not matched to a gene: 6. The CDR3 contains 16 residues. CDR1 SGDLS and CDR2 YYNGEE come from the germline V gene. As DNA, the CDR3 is TGTGCCAGCAGCGAGGGGACAGCGCACTCTGGAAACACCATATATTTT. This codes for CASSEGTAHSGNTIYF.

The CDR3 region has the DNA TGTGCCAGCAGCTTGATGGCAGTCAGGAACACTGAAGCTTTCTTT. Protein product: CASSLMAVRNTEAFF. V is TRBV5-4 and J is TRBJ1-1; D ambiguous. The length of the CDR3 is 15 residues. Trimming removed 1 base at V and 1 base at J, with 11 bases between. Germline lookup yields CDR1 SGHNT and CDR2 YYREEE (reference sequence).

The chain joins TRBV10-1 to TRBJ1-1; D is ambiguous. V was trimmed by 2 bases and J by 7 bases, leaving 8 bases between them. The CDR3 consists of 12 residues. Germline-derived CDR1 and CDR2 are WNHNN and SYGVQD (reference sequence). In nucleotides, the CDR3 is TGCGCCAGCAGTGAGGGACGGGGTGAAGCTTTCTTT. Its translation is CASSEGRGEAFF.

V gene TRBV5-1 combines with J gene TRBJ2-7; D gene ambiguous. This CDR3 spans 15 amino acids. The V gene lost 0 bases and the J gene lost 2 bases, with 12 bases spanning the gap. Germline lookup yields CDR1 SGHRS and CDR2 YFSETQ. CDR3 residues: CASSLDPSGPYEQYF. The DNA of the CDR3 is TGCGCCAGCAGCTTGGACCCCTCGGGCCCCTACGAGCAGTACTTC.

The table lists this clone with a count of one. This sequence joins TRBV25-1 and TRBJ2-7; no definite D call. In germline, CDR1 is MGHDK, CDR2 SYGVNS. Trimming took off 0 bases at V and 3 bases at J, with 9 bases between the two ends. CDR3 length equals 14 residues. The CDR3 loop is CASSEYGKIYEQYF. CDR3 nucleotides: TGTGCCAGCAGTGAATATGGGAAGATCTACGAGCAGTACTTC.

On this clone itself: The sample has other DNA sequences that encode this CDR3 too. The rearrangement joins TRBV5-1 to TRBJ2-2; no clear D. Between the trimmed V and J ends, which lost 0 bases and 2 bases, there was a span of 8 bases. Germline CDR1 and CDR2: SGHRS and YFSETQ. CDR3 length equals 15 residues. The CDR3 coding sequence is TGCGCCAGCAGCTTGGTGGGCAGCAACACCGGGGAGCTGTTTTTT. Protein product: CASSLVGSNTGELFF.

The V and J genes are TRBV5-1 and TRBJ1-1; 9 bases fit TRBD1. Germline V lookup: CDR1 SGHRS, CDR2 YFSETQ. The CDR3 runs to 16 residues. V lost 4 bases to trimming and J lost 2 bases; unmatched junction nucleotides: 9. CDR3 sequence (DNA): TGCGCCAGCAGCGAACCGGGACAGGGTCTCAACACTGAAGCTTTCTTT. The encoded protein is CASSEPGQGLNTEAFF.

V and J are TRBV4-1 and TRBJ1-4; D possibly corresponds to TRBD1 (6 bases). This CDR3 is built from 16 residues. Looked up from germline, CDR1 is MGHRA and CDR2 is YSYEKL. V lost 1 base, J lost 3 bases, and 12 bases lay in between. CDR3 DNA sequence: TGCGCCAGCAGCCAAGGGCTAGGACAGCCTAATGAAAAACTGTTTTTT. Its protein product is CASSQGLGQPNEKLFF.

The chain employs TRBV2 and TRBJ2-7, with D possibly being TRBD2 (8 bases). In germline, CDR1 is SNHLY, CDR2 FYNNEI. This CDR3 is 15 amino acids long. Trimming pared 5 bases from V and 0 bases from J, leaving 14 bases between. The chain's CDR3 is CASSPREGASYEQYF. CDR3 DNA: TGTGCCAGCAGTCCCCGGGAGGGGGCCTCCTACGAGCAGTACTTC. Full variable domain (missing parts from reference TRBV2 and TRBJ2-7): EPEVTQTPSHQVTQMGQEVILRCVPISNHLYFYWYRQILGQKVEFLVSFYNNEISEKSEIFDDQFSVERPDGSNFTLKIRSTKLEDSAMYFCASSPREGASYEQYFGPGTRLTVT.

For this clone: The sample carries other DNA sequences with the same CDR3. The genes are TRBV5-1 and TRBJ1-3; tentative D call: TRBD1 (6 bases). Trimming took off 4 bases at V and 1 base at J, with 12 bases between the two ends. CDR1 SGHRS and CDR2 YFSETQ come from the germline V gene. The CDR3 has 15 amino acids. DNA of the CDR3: TGCGCCAGCAGCCCATCAGGGGTTTCTGGAAACACCATATATTTT. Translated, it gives CASSPSGVSGNTIYF.

In nucleotides, the CDR3 is TGTGCCAGTAGTCGAGAGATGACCTACGAGCAGTACTTC. Its translation: CASSREMTYEQYF. The J gene is TRBJ2-7, the V gene TRBV19; D uncertain. The CDR3 loop spans 13 amino acids. V lost 5 bases and J 2 bases, leaving 10 bases between the germline ends. In germline, CDR1 is LNHDA, CDR2 SQIVND (reference sequence). Full variable domain (remainder filled in from reference TRBV19 and TRBJ2-7): DGGITQSPKYLFRKEGQNVTLSCEQNLNHDAMYWYRQDPGQGLRLIYYSQIVNDFQKGDIAEGYSVSREKKESFPLTVTSAQKNPTAFYLCASSREMTYEQYFGPGTRLTVT.